Listed below are T cell receptor beta chains from one sample, sequenced in a study of cytomegalovirus exposure and HLA in healthy donors. Using immunoSEQ multiplex PCR, the repertoire was profiled, and TCRdb retains in-frame clones only, with some absent. The table has 80,000 to 95,000 clones, 60% to 65% seen once. The sample taken for sequencing was PBMCs. These receptors all stem from a human donor in good health. CDR3s include the opening cysteine and the closing phenylalanine or tryptophan. The order of the fields is D gene, clone size, J gene, V gene, CDR3 protein, CDR3 DNA. A D gene is named only where the DNA matches it firmly. Clone size is given for some rows only: seen once, a few or many times, or a class if the clone is expanded.

TRBD1,few,TRBJ2-7,TRBV6-5,CASRGTGFYEQYF,TGTGCCAGCAGGGGGACAGGGTTCTACGAGCAGTACTTC
TRBD1,-,TRBJ2-7,TRBV11-2,CASTEGQAYYEQYF,TGTGCCAGCACCGAGGGACAGGCTTACTACGAGCAGTACTTC
TRBD2,-,TRBJ2-7,TRBV19,CASSQSGGSYEQYF,TGTGCCAGTAGTCAGAGCGGGGGCTCCTACGAGCAGTACTTC
TRBD1,once,TRBJ1-1,TRBV6-6,CASSNDRVVNTEAFF,TGTGCCAGCAGTAACGACAGGGTTGTTAACACTGAAGCTTTCTTT
TRBD2,few,TRBJ2-1,TRBV5-4,CASSARTGTSFNEQFF,TGTGCCAGCAGCGCCAGGACCGGGACTAGCTTCAATGAGCAGTTCTTC
-,-,TRBJ1-2,TRBV28,CASRTNTGSGYTF,TGTGCCAGCAGGACCAACACGGGTAGTGGCTACACCTTC
TRBD2,-,TRBJ2-1,TRBV5-1,CASSLGGTSGYNEQFF,TGCGCCAGCAGCTTGGGGGGGACTAGCGGATACAATGAGCAGTTCTTC
-,-,TRBJ2-4,TRBV7-9,CASSSGGAKNIQYF,TGTGCCAGCAGCTCCGGGGGAGCCAAAAACATTCAGTACTTC
-,-,TRBJ2-2,TRBV30,CAWSVSRGNTGELFF,TGTGCCTGGAGTGTAAGCAGGGGGAACACCGGGGAGCTGTTTTTT
TRBD2,once,TRBJ2-1,TRBV7-9,CASSSERGGSYNEQFF,TGTGCCAGCAGCTCCGAGCGGGGTGGATCCTACAATGAGCAGTTCTTC
-,-,TRBJ2-7,TRBV9,CASSISDATGFSYEQYF,TGTGCCAGCAGCATAAGTGACGCGACAGGCTTCTCCTACGAGCAGTACTTC
TRBD1,-,TRBJ1-6,TRBV6-5,CASRRTGGNSPLHF,TGTGCCAGCAGGCGGACAGGGGGCAATTCACCCCTCCACTTT
TRBD1,-,TRBJ2-7,TRBV6-5,CASSYGTGRHEQYF,TGTGCCAGCAGTTACGGGACAGGGCGCCACGAGCAGTACTTC
TRBD1,-,TRBJ2-5,TRBV29-1,CSVGIRTGKETQYF,TGCAGCGTTGGTATCCGGACAGGGAAAGAGACCCAGTACTTC
-,-,TRBJ2-5,TRBV2,CASRLEAETQYF,TGTGCCAGCAGACTAGAGGCGGAGACCCAGTACTTC
-,few,TRBJ1-1,TRBV7-2,CASSLVYQTGNTEAFF,TGTGCCAGCAGCTTAGTTTACCAGACAGGGAACACTGAAGCTTTCTTT
-,few,TRBJ1-1,TRBV25-1,CASRGASGAFF,TGTGCCAGCAGGGGGGCCAGTGGAGCTTTCTTT
-,-,TRBJ1-5,TRBV7-2,CASSPGGTSTQPQHF,TGTGCCAGCAGCCCCGGGGGGACATCGACCCAGCCCCAGCATTTT
-,-,TRBJ2-2,TRBV14,CASSQKQGTNTGELFF,TGTGCCAGCAGCCAAAAACAGGGCACGAACACCGGGGAGCTGTTTTTT
-,-,TRBJ1-6,TRBV11-1,CASSSTGSNSPLHF,TGTGCCAGCAGCTCCACGGGTAGTAATTCACCCCTCCACTTT
TRBD1,-,TRBJ2-7,TRBV10-3,CAISQAVRDRGFGYEQYF,TGTGCCATCAGCCAGGCGGTTCGGGACAGGGGGTTTGGGTACGAGCAGTACTTC
-,-,TRBJ2-5,TRBV9,CASSPRLAETQYF,TGTGCCAGCAGTCCCCGACTGGCGGAGACCCAGTACTTC
TRBD2,-,TRBJ2-5,TRBV29-1,CSVEGGGGETQYF,TGCAGCGTTGAAGGCGGGGGGGGAGAGACCCAGTACTTC
TRBD1,-,TRBJ1-4,TRBV19,CASSIAAGGGEKLFF,TGTGCCAGTAGTATAGCGGCAGGGGGTGGGGAAAAACTGTTTTTT
TRBD1,-,TRBJ2-3,TRBV4-2,CASSQRQGPSTDTQYF,TGTGCCAGCAGCCAAAGACAGGGGCCATCCACAGATACGCAGTATTTT
TRBD1,-,TRBJ1-2,TRBV7-9,CASSSGQGEKNGYTF,TGTGCCAGCAGCTCGGGACAGGGGGAGAAAAATGGCTACACCTTC
TRBD1,-,TRBJ1-6,TRBV4-1,CASTRTGAYNSPLHF,TGCGCCAGCACTCGGACAGGGGCTTATAATTCACCCCTCCACTTT
TRBD2,few,TRBJ2-3,TRBV11-2,CASSFARRRGGNTQYF,TGTGCCAGCAGCTTCGCTCGGCGGCGGGGGGGCAATACGCAGTATTTT
-,-,TRBJ1-1,TRBV2,CASSEDTYRMNTEAFF,TGTGCCAGCAGCGAAGACACATATCGCATGAACACTGAAGCTTTCTTT
TRBD1,-,TRBJ1-4,TRBV5-1,CASSSGQGVATNEKLFF,TGCGCCAGCAGTTCGGGACAGGGGGTTGCAACTAATGAAAAACTGTTTTTT
TRBD2,-,TRBJ2-5,TRBV4-3,CASSQVPGGFQETQYF,TGCGCCAGCAGCCAAGTACCCGGGGGGTTCCAAGAGACCCAGTACTTC
-,-,TRBJ1-6,TRBV7-2,CASSLGQPKESPLHF,TGTGCCAGCAGCCTCGGACAGCCAAAGGAATCACCCCTCCACTTT
TRBD2,-,TRBJ2-1,TRBV11-2,CASSLLAGGLDNEQFF,TGTGCCAGCAGCCTCCTAGCGGGGGGGCTGGACAATGAGCAGTTCTTC
-,-,TRBJ2-5,TRBV7-7,CASSLDLGAGETQYF,TGTGCTAGCAGCTTGGATCTGGGCGCAGGGGAGACCCAGTACTTC
TRBD2,once,TRBJ2-3,TRBV11-3,CASSLTSGGTDTQYF,TGTGCCAGCAGCCTGACTAGCGGGGGTACAGATACGCAGTATTTT
-,-,TRBJ2-3,TRBV29-1,CSVEPGSNTQYF,TGCAGCGTTGAACCGGGGTCCAATACGCAGTATTTT
-,-,TRBJ2-3,TRBV7-3,CASSRTSDTQYF,TGTGCCAGCAGCCGAACTTCAGATACGCAGTATTTT
-,-,TRBJ2-3,TRBV27,CASSLRGRPTTDTQYF,TGTGCCAGCAGTTTAAGGGGTCGACCTACCACAGATACGCAGTATTTT
TRBD1,-,TRBJ1-6,TRBV7-9,CATLGQSSYNSPLHF,TGTGCCACCCTGGGACAGAGCTCCTATAATTCACCCCTCCACTTT
-,once,TRBJ1-2,TRBV15,CATSRDPLLGYTF,TGTGCCACCAGCAGAGATCCCCTACTTGGCTACACCTTC
-,-,TRBJ2-7,TRBV9,CASSVGGLASSYEQYF,TGTGCCAGCAGCGTAGGTGGGCTAGCTAGCTCCTACGAGCAGTACTTC
-,-,TRBJ2-3,TRBV9,CASSRQGWYTDTQYF,TGTGCCAGCAGCCGCCAGGGGTGGTACACAGATACGCAGTATTTT
TRBD1,-,TRBJ2-2,TRBV5-1,CASSGRTGAMNTGELFF,TGCGCCAGCAGCGGCAGAACAGGGGCCATGAACACCGGGGAGCTGTTTTTT
TRBD1,-,TRBJ2-2,TRBV12-5,CASAQGVIDTGELFF,TGTGCTAGTGCACAGGGGGTAATTGACACCGGGGAGCTGTTTTTT
TRBD1,few,TRBJ1-2,TRBV16,CASSRPGQGAIYGYTF,TGTGCCAGCAGCCGTCCCGGACAGGGGGCCATCTATGGCTACACCTTC
TRBD1,few,TRBJ1-2,TRBV9,CASSGNSGQQTIANYGYTF,TGTGCCAGCAGCGGTAATTCGGGACAGCAAACTATAGCTAACTATGGCTACACCTTC